This T cell receptor (beta chain) was retrieved from a study of T cells after yellow fever vaccination (dated by TCRdb to the late 2010s). For context, the study as a whole: The SMART-Seq v4 Ultra Low Input RNA kit was used to prepare libraries from fractions with low cell numbers. Blood samples were taken at several timepoints before and after primary and secondary immunization, and bulk PBMC replicates and cell subsets were isolated. Two healthy male donors, one aged 18 to 30 and one aged 30 to 40 years, made up the cohort. To follow T-cell clones before and after both primary and booster YFV17D yellow fever vaccination, bulk TCR alpha and beta repertoires underwent longitudinal sequencing.

On this clonotype: Its antigen is currently not known. Base qualities are not provided; no much larger clone lies one nucleotide away.

TCR cDNA was synthesized by 5'RACE template switching, through which a universal primer site and unique molecular identifiers were introduced. Priming for cDNA synthesis came from both the TCR alpha and TCR beta constant segments. Libraries were amplified in two PCR steps, with sample barcodes and sequencing adapters added in the second step. Sequencing of the libraries was done on either Illumina HiSeq 2500 (2x100 bp) or NovaSeq (2x150 bp). As for the original processing: Reads were demultiplexed and collapsed into UMI consensus sequences with MIGEC, and V(D)J alignment was performed with MiXCR. Clonotypes responding to the vaccine were identified with edgeR on replicate PBMC samples, with the criteria of FDR below 0.01 and a log2 fold change above 5 up to day 15. Bulk clonotypes were assigned CD4 or CD8 identity according to which sequenced CD4 or CD8 repertoire held them at higher abundance. TCRdb handled the public reads itself, with Q25 trimming in fastp and clone calling in MiXCR, and kept productive beta chains. Rows with a matching CDR3 protein are joined into one entry that keeps the most common DNA and genes. TCRdb, not the original authors, processed these V and J calls. The sample contains approximately 550,000 distinct CDR3 sequences, about 19% of them found a single time. Over 11% of the sample goes to the ten largest clones.

What the study reported, not specific to this receptor: Compared with the primary T-cell response, the secondary T-cell response was weaker but faster, peaking on day 5 rather than day 15. The study included only a couple of donors, which limits how far the findings can be generalized. Most clones expanded after primary vaccination were re-detected after the booster (approximately 96% of CD4 and around 88% of CD8), suggesting broad memory maintenance. A small fraction of clonotypes showed up in both the CD4 and CD8 compartments, probably as a result of convergent recombination. Computational filtering was required because FACS-sorted repertoires could contain abundant contaminating clonotypes from the bulk population.

The treatment or condition label corresponds to: live attenuated yellow fever vaccine strain. At each blood-draw timepoint, two biological replicates of bulk PBMCs were collected. A standard Ficoll-Paque protocol was used to isolate PBMCs from peripheral blood. TriZol was used to extract RNA from bulk PBMCs, from CD4 and CD8 fractions, and from dextramer-positive and dextramer-negative fractions. From the germline V gene, CDR1 is SQVTM and CDR2 is ANQGSEA. From the cysteine up to the phenylalanine, the CDR3 has a length of 14 residues. Only the CDR3 part of the read is kept: 42 bases, read in frame from the first base. Trimming accounts for 4 bases at V and 0 bases at J, while the number of junction bases matched to no gene is 6.

This sequence uses TRBV29-1 and TRBJ2-7; 7 nucleotides in the junction match TRBD2. The sequences come from PBMCs, collected 15 days after the yellow fever booster vaccination. The TCR was taken from a man aged 25 to 45 who received the YFV17D yellow fever vaccine. Here is the DNA: TGCAGCGTTGGGGGGGGTGGCGGCTCCTACGAGCAGTACTTC. This codes for CSVGGGGGSYEQYF.